This T cell receptor (beta chain) was sequenced during a study of blood T cell repertoires in COVID-19. The overall study: Spain, Italy and the United States supplied samples that represented acute and convalescent COVID-19. The cDNA or gDNA used as material had been derived from T cells, B-cell-depleted T cells, or PBMCs.

The germline gives CDR1 SGHRS, CDR2 YFSETQ. The trim removed 0 bases at V and 5 bases at J, leaving 3 bases unmatched. This CDR3 is 14 amino acids long. TCRdb's copy holds only in-frame clones and misses some; the assay was immunoSEQ multiplex PCR. The table has 170,000 or so clones, about 80% seen once. This sequence was found in an older man with active or convalescent COVID-19. The sample comprised peripheral blood. The V gene is TRBV5-1, the J gene TRBJ2-3, with 7 bases lining up with TRBD1. This CDR3 reads CASSLGAGGDTQYF. CDR3 coding DNA: TGCGCCAGCAGCTTGGGTGCAGGGGGAGATACGCAGTATTTT.